Described below is a single T cell receptor beta chain sequence and its context. It has no known antigen specificity. Base qualities are not recorded, but no much larger clone differs from it by a single base. The immunoSEQ Assay, a bias-controlled multiplex PCR, was used to amplify TCRbeta CDR3 regions from genomic DNA. The original methods were these. The number of nucleated cells in each sample was estimated by amplification of reference gene primers within the assay. To quantify the absolute abundance of each unique TCRbeta CDR3 rearrangement, sequence reads were collapsed and filtered. For each sample, productive Simpson clonality was calculated by taking the square root of Simpson's diversity index across productive rearrangements. TCRdb limited this immuneACCESS table to in-frame rearrangements with V and J called. A share of clones is missing; checked studies link under half to unresolved V genes, and the rest is unexplained. V and J calls and clone size are copied from that table; D and trimming were computed from the DNA. A total of about 210,000 clones appear in this sample, around 80% of them only once. Jointly, the top ten make up approximately 7.8% of the sample.

The data belong to a study of blood T cell repertoires in COVID-19 (dated by TCRdb to the early 2020s). At the level of the whole study: Collaborator samples came from the United States, Italy and Spain and covered acute and convalescent phases of COVID-19. The material from the prospective study consisted of cDNA or gDNA derived from T cells, B-cell-depleted T cells, or PBMCs. The dataset comprised deeply sampled blood TCRbeta repertoires from subjects exposed to, actively infected with, or recovered from COVID-19. A freely available public database, intended as a resource for researchers studying the immune response to SARS-CoV-2, is where the repertoires were released. The samples were drawn from two sources: the first 160 participants of the ongoing ImmuneRACE study, and 1,000 to 1,500 subjects contributed by 6 global collaborators. A de-identified subject ID, COVID-19 status, age in years and sex were almost always included in the sample metadata. HLA class I and class II types, where available, came from metadata supplied by the sample provider rather than from assay-based typing. Beyond this particular receptor, the publication reports: Clinical and demographic metadata were provided uncurated, with the amount varying by source and participant.

Deletion took 4 bases off V and 4 bases off J, with a span of 10 bases between the germline ends. The CDR3 measures 14 amino acids from cysteine to phenylalanine. Just CDR3 DNA is preserved here, 42 bases in frame from base 1. The germline V gene encodes CDR1 SNHLY and CDR2 FYNNEI. One collaborating source in Seattle enrolled patients while the patients were actively infected and followed the patients over time throughout the course of disease. The collaborating institutions used their own protocols to collect whole blood in K2EDTA tubes. For TCRbeta analysis, collaborators shipped samples as frozen whole blood, isolated PBMCs, or DNA extracted from either of those sample types.

The receptor's source is a woman aged 60-75 years with COVID-19, enrolled during active disease. In this chain, TRBV2 is recombined with TRBJ2-2; the D gene is perhaps TRBD1, from 6 matching bases. Sequencing was performed on peripheral blood. The CDR3 loop reads CASSGQVATGELFF. The nucleotides read TGTGCCAGCAGTGGACAGGTAGCCACCGGGGAGCTGTTTTTT. The variable domain in full, with residues beyond the CDR3 obtained from the reference TRBV2 and TRBJ2-2 genes, is EPEVTQTPSHQVTQMGQEVILRCVPISNHLYFYWYRQILGQKVEFLVSFYNNEISEKSEIFDDQFSVERPDGSNFTLKIRSTKLEDSAMYFCASSGQVATGELFFGEGSRLTVL.